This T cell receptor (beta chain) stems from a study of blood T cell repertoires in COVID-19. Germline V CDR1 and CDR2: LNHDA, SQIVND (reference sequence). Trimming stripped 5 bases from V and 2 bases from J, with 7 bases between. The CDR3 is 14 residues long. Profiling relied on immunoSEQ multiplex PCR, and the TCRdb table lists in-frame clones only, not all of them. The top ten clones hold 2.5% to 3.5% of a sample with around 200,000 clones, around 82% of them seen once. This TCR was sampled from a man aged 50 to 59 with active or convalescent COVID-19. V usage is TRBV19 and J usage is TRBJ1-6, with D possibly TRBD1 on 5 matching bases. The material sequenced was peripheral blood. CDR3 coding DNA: TGTGCCAGTAGTTCGACAGCCTATAATTCACCCCTCCACTTT. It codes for CASSSTAYNSPLHF.